The present T cell receptor (beta chain) was sequenced within a study of T cell responses to AZD1222 COVID-19 vaccine. Notes on the study in general: An increase in Spike-specific TCR breadth and depth was observed after two AZD1222 doses. The repertoires were collected only after the peak T cell response. There were vaccine-associated CD4 TCRs across spike, dominant at 160-218 and 743-854.

On this clone: The antigen remains undetermined.

This CDR3 has 16 residues. Trimming took off 0 bases at V and 2 bases at J, with 13 bases between the two ends. In germline, CDR1 is SGHRS, CDR2 YFSETQ. Profiled with immunoSEQ multiplex PCR; TCRdb holds only in-frame clones, not every one. This table has some 100,000 clones, 87% appearing once. Second doses were pooled across both intervals (about 4 or about 12 weeks). The chain is built from TRBV5-1 and TRBJ2-3, with D hard to call. The source of this sequence is an adult who received the AZD1222 COVID-19 vaccine. Here the sequenced sample was peripheral blood, taken 28 days after the second AZD1222 dose. CDR3 amino acids: CASSLGVNRVTDTQYF. The CDR3 bases are TGCGCCAGCAGCTTGGGGGTTAATAGGGTCACAGATACGCAGTATTTT.